This T cell receptor (beta chain) was observed in a study of cytomegalovirus exposure and HLA in healthy donors. General study points: A highly shared variant cluster was judged a likely technical artifact. Researchers reportedly found TCR beta sequences accurately predicted most subjects' HLA-A and HLA-B alleles. A later analysis linked a missense variant in DCLRE1C to the trimming of TCR beta V and J genes.

Donors were nominally healthy when sampled, though unrecorded immune exposures were likely. In regard to this clone: Its target is unknown.

This CDR3 is 15 amino acids long. Germline V gives CDR1 SGHRS, CDR2 YFSETQ. The primer mix had 60 Vbeta and 13 Jbeta primers. Assay: immunoSEQ multiplex PCR; the TCRdb copy retains only in-frame clones and omits some. The sample consists of about 62,000 clones, approximately 81% of them appearing once. This chain joins TRBV5-1 and TRBJ2-5; weak D call: TRBD2 (5 bases). TRBJ2-7 matches the DNA end more closely, so the J call is doubtful. Sequences were obtained from PBMCs. The sequence derives from a woman in her 30s in good health and CMV-seronegative. DNA for the CDR3: TGCGCCAGCAGCTTGAATCGTCGGGGTGGATACGAGCAGTACTTC. It is translated as CASSLNRRGGYEQYF.